Following are 24 T cell receptor beta chains from one sample sequenced in a study of lymphopenia after photon versus proton radiotherapy. Generated by immunoSEQ multiplex PCR, the TCRdb table keeps only in-frame clones and is missing some. The sample has approximately 20,000 clones; around 90% are singletons. Specimen: peripheral blood, collected from a patient treated with proton-based radiotherapy. The receptor source for this set is a woman in her seventies with pancreatic cancer. Some clones in this sample may be carry-over from other donors' samples.

The V call is TRBV6-1, the J call TRBJ1-2; a possible D gene is TRBD1 (5 bases). Per germline, CDR1 MNHNS and CDR2 SASEGT. V was clipped by 2 bases and J by 4 bases, with 11 bases between them. CDR3 length equals 14 residues. CDR3 residues: CASSESPGGYGYTF. CDR3 bases: TGTGCCAGCAGTGAAAGTCCCGGGGGCTATGGCTACACCTTC.

The chain carries TRBV27 and TRBJ2-3, with TRBD2 matching 9 bases. The V segment lost 5 bases and the J segment 0 bases; nucleotides outside the gene matches: 9. Germline CDR1 and CDR2: MNHEY and SMNVEV (reference sequence). The CDR3 is 17 residues long. CDR3 sequence reads: CASSLRLAVRSTDTQYF. The CDR3 region has the DNA TGTGCCAGCAGTCTACGACTAGCGGTACGAAGCACAGATACGCAGTATTTT.

The rearrangement joins TRBV28 to TRBJ2-1; tentative D call: TRBD2 (5 bases). V gave up 5 bases and J gave up 4 bases, with 18 bases separating them. Germline assignment: CDR1 MDHEN and CDR2 SYDVKM. The CDR3 has 16 amino acids. The DNA of the CDR3 is TGTGCCAGCAGTCCCCTCCGACTACGCCCGTACAATGAGCAGTTCTTC. This translates into CASSPLRLRPYNEQFF.

The chain has TRBV6-5 and TRBJ1-2, with D perhaps matching TRBD1 (6 bases). From germline, CDR1 is MNHEY and CDR2 SVGAGI. This CDR3 region has 12 residues. V dropped 5 bases and J dropped 4 bases, with 8 bases sitting between them. This CDR3 reads CASSNRAYGYTF. In DNA form, the CDR3 reads TGTGCCAGCAGTAACAGGGCCTATGGCTACACCTTC.

The gene calls are TRBV11-2 and TRBJ1-1; D gene unclear. The ends were cut back, 5 bases at V and 0 bases at J, with 10 bases in the middle. CDR3 size: 14 residues. Per the germline V gene, CDR1 is SGHAT and CDR2 is FQNNGV. In DNA, the CDR3 is TGTGCCAGCAGCCGCGACACTATGAACACTGAAGCTTTCTTT. This sequence encodes CASSRDTMNTEAFF.

V and J are TRBV15 and TRBJ1-2, with 7 positions matching TRBD1. In germline, CDR1 is LNHNV, CDR2 YYDKDF (reference sequence). Trimming at V came to 0 bases and at J to 8 bases, leaving 18 bases not matched to a gene. The CDR3 sequence is 18 residues long. The CDR3 region is CATSRERVRGVHHEGYTF. CDR3 DNA sequence: TGTGCCACCAGCAGAGAGCGGGTCAGGGGGGTCCATCATGAAGGCTACACCTTC.

The chain recombines TRBV19 with TRBJ2-5; 10 nucleotides align to TRBD2. The last part of the DNA fits TRBJ2-7 better; the J call may be wrong. Germline CDR1 LNHDA, CDR2 SQIVND (reference sequence). The CDR3 has 15 residues. The CDR3 region has the DNA TGTGCCAGTAGTATTTCGGCTAGCGGGAGTAACGAGCAGTACTTC. Protein product: CASSISASGSNEQYF.

The J gene is TRBJ1-5, the V gene TRBV29-1, with 9 bases identical to TRBD1. Germline CDR1 reads SQVTM; CDR2 reads ANQGSEA. Germline trimming cut 7 bases from V and 4 bases from J; bases unmatched to any gene: 17. The CDR3 is 17 residues long. The CDR3 coding sequence is TGCAGCGAACAGAAATTACAGGGGGCAATGACTAATCAGCCCCAGCATTTT. Translation gives CSEQKLQGAMTNQPQHF.

The chain carries TRBV30 and TRBJ1-1; perhaps TRBD1 as D (5 bases). The germline CDR1 and CDR2 sequences are GTSNPN and SVGIG (reference sequence). The CDR3 covers 12 residues. Trimming removed 3 bases from V and 2 bases from J, with 7 bases in between. CDR3 bases: TGTGCCTGGAGCCAGGGCAACACTGAAGCTTTCTTT. It is translated as CAWSQGNTEAFF.

The chain recombines TRBV5-4 with TRBJ2-2, with TRBD1 matching over 9 bases. The length of the CDR3 is 15 residues. Trimming took 3 bases from V and 5 from J; bases not matched to a gene: 5. Germline V lookup: CDR1 SGHNT, CDR2 YYREEE (reference sequence). The CDR3: CASSWDRVRTGELFF. CDR3 nucleotide sequence: TGTGCCAGCAGCTGGGACAGGGTACGAACCGGGGAGCTGTTTTTT.

The chain links TRBV7-2 to TRBJ2-7; 8 positions agree with TRBD1. The ends lost 0 bases at V and 3 bases at J; junction bases unmatched: 4. The CDR3 is 15 residues long. Germline CDR1 is SGHTA and CDR2 is FQGNSA. CDR3: CASSLAPGTGYEQYF. In DNA form, the CDR3 reads TGTGCCAGCAGCTTAGCGCCCGGGACAGGCTACGAGCAGTACTTC.

The V gene is TRBV4-1, the J gene TRBJ2-5, with D possibly matching TRBD1 (5 bases). V lost 4 bases and J lost 4, with 10 bases in between. The CDR3 totals 13 residues. Germline lookup yields CDR1 MGHRA and CDR2 YSYEKL. The CDR3 DNA reads TGCGCCAGCAGCCGGGGCCCGCGAGAGACCCAGTACTTC. Protein sequence: CASSRGPRETQYF.

The chain is built from TRBV19 and TRBJ2-7, with unresolved D. The CDR3 runs 12 residues. With 4 bases removed from V and 5 bases from J, the gap between germline ends came to 9 bases. Germline CDR1 and CDR2: LNHDA and SQIVND (reference sequence). The CDR3 region is CASSTRGNEQYF. Here the CDR3 DNA reads TGTGCCAGTAGTACCCGCGGAAACGAGCAGTACTTC.

This chain connects TRBV28 to TRBJ2-1; the match to TRBD2 covers 10 bases. The CDR3 runs to 17 residues. The V segment lost 0 bases and the J segment 0 bases; nucleotides outside the gene matches: 2. The germline gives CDR1 MDHEN, CDR2 SYDVKM. This CDR3 reads CASSLWASGSSYNEQFF. The DNA of the CDR3 is TGTGCCAGCAGTTTATGGGCTAGCGGGAGCTCCTACAATGAGCAGTTCTTC.

The V gene is TRBV7-2, the J gene TRBJ2-5; no definite D call. Germline V lookup: CDR1 SGHTA, CDR2 FQGNSA. V was shortened by 2 bases and J by 5 bases, with 9 bases between the two germline ends. CDR3 length equals 13 residues. The CDR3 sequence: CASSLNLGETQYF. In DNA, the CDR3 is TGTGCCAGCAGCTTAAACTTGGGGGAGACCCAGTACTTC.

The chain is built from TRBV5-4 and TRBJ1-1; TRBD1 is a possible D gene (5 bases). The germline CDR1 and CDR2 sequences are SGHNT and YYREEE (reference sequence). The CDR3 runs to 15 residues. V lost 0 bases and J lost 2, with 11 bases in between. The CDR3 is CASSLGGTANTEAFF. As DNA, the CDR3 is TGTGCCAGCAGCTTGGGTGGGACGGCCAACACTGAAGCTTTCTTT. The full variable domain, completed using reference TRBV5-4 and TRBJ1-1, is ETGVTQSPTHLIKTRGQQVTLRCSSQSGHNTVSWYQQALGQGPQFIFQYYREEENGRGNFPPRFSGLQFPNYSSELNVNALELDDSALYLCASSLGGTANTEAFFGQGTRLTVV.

J is TRBJ1-3 and V is TRBV28, with 9 bases fitting TRBD1. V trimming: 10 bases; J trimming: 5 bases; junction bases outside the gene matches: 12. The length of the CDR3 is 15 residues. CDR1 is MDHEN and CDR2 is SYDVKM in the germline V gene. The CDR3 region is CATRPGQGGRNTIYF. CDR3 in DNA: TGTGCCACCCGACCGGGACAGGGAGGTAGAAACACCATATATTTT.

This chain uses TRBV4-3 with TRBJ2-3; 11 nucleotides agree with TRBD2. CDR3 length: 16 amino acids. Per the germline V gene, CDR1 is LGHNA and CDR2 is YSLEER. Trimming cost V 4 bases and J 5 bases; bases outside gene matches: 8. The CDR3 region is CASSPNLAGGGDTQYF. In nucleotides, the CDR3 is TGCGCCAGCAGCCCGAACCTAGCGGGAGGAGGAGATACGCAGTATTTT.

The chain combines TRBV7-2 with TRBJ2-3; TRBD2 might be the D (5 bases). CDR3 length: 15 amino acids. The V gene's germline CDR1 is SGHTA and CDR2 FQGNSA. V was shortened by 6 bases and J by 2 bases, with 15 bases between the two germline ends. The CDR3 region is CASSQRAVYTDTQYF. As DNA, the CDR3 is TGTGCCAGCAGTCAGAGAGCGGTATACACAGATACGCAGTATTTT.

This chain joins TRBV4-3 and TRBJ2-1; 8 bases are a match to TRBD1. Germline CDR1 is LGHNA and CDR2 is YSLEER. CDR3 size: 14 residues. Germline trimming cut 4 bases from V and 6 bases from J; bases unmatched to any gene: 5. CDR3 DNA: TGCGCCAGCAGCCGAGTGACAGGGGCCAATGAGCAGTTCTTC. It specifies CASSRVTGANEQFF.

This chain connects TRBV5-4 to TRBJ2-5; D ambiguous. V lost 0 bases and J lost 1, with 10 bases in between. The CDR3 is 15 residues long. CDR1 SGHNT and CDR2 YYREEE come from the germline V gene (reference sequence). Here the CDR3 reads CASSLGLVGQETQYF. CDR3 bases: TGTGCCAGCAGCTTGGGGCTAGTCGGCCAAGAGACCCAGTACTTC.

In DNA form, the CDR3 reads TGTGCCAGTACATCAGGGGGCGCAGGCAATCAGCCCCAGCATTTT. This codes for CASTSGGAGNQPQHF. The chain combines TRBV19 with TRBJ1-5, with TRBD1 identical over 8 bases. The CDR3 is 15 residues long. Trimming took 7 bases from V and 2 from J; bases not matched to a gene: 7. The germline V gene has CDR1 LNHDA and CDR2 SQIVND (reference sequence).

The rearrangement links TRBV4-1 to TRBJ2-1; 11 bases fit TRBD1. Germline V gene lookup returns CDR1 MGHRA and CDR2 YSYEKL. V lost 0 bases, J lost 7 bases, and 8 bases stayed unmatched. CDR3 length equals 17 residues. CDR3: CASSQDWGQGVKNEQFF. The CDR3 nucleotides are TGCGCCAGCAGCCAAGATTGGGGACAGGGGGTGAAAAATGAGCAGTTCTTC.

The chain carries TRBV5-1 and TRBJ1-1; TRBD1 is a possible D gene (5 bases). V lost 2 bases and J 6 bases, leaving 5 bases between the germline ends. The CDR3 consists of 11 residues. Germline-derived CDR1 and CDR2 are SGHRS and YFSETQ. This CDR3 reads CASSLGAEAFF. CDR3 bases: TGCGCCAGCAGCTTAGGGGCTGAAGCTTTCTTT.